This TCR beta chain was sequenced in a study of T-cell memory formation after mild COVID-19. Background on the study: TCR clusters showed largely donor specificity.

As concerns this clonotype: Its antigen is still unknown.

Researchers used 5'RACE with constant-segment primers to make TCR alpha and TCR beta cDNA libraries that carry sample barcodes and UMIs. TCRdb re-called the 5' RACE reads through MiXCR, storing one row per CDR3 protein. Of 340,000 or so distinct CDR3 sequences in the sample, approximately 12% were seen once. The study, taken as a whole, reports: Clones that contracted from day 15 to 85 were balanced CD4/CD8, while later expanders leaned CD4+. Second-wave clones with a day 37 peak had unconfirmed SARS-CoV-2 specificity.

Germline-derived CDR1 and CDR2 are SGHDN and FVKESK. Trimming removed 3 bases from V and 10 bases from J; junction bases left unmatched: 7. This CDR3 contains 13 residues. The sequencing sample was made of PBMCs or a T cell subset sorted from them (not recorded which). This receptor was identified in a man in his late teens or twenties who had mild COVID-19 (a few samples of this study predate the infection). Cell type and time point are not known. The chain recombines TRBV14 with TRBJ1-2, with TRBD1 matching over 8 bases. The CDR3 sequence is CASSHPGTGTYTF. The CDR3 nucleotides are TGTGCCAGCAGCCACCCCGGGACAGGAACCTACACCTTC.